The source of this T cell receptor (beta chain) is a study of blood T cell repertoires in COVID-19. Study-level background: Whether acute or convalescent, the COVID-19 samples came from the United States, Italy and Spain. T cells, B-cell-depleted T cells, or PBMCs provided the cDNA or gDNA that served as material.

This CDR3 comprises 12 residues. The germline gives CDR1 MNHEY, CDR2 SVGAGI. V gave up 6 bases and J gave up 5 bases, with 11 bases separating them. Authors' analysis steps: For nucleated cells, counts were estimated from reference gene primer amplification. Assay: immunoSEQ multiplex PCR; the TCRdb copy retains only in-frame clones and omits some. The V and J calls and clone size are taken from that table; D and trimming were inferred from the DNA. The sample records some 30,000 clones, roughly 90% being singletons. Source material: peripheral blood. The chain has TRBV6-5 and TRBJ2-7; maybe TRBD1 (6 bases). The sequence derives from a man aged 55 to 69 with active COVID-19. As DNA, the CDR3 is TGTGCCAGCAGCCGGACAGACCACGAGCAGTACTTC. Translated: CASSRTDHEQYF.